The entry below gives a single TCR beta chain sequence along with its context. Its specificity is not known. Mouse germline and gene names are used. The read finishes 4 residues shy of the CDR3 end, and the germline J gene is used to complete it. Germline trimming cut 0 bases from V and 6 bases from J; bases unmatched to any gene: 8. Germline CDR1 NNHDY, CDR2 SYVADS. The CDR3 is made up of 16 amino acids. RNA, once extracted, was reverse transcribed into cDNA for use as the sequencing template. Libraries were prepared by immunoSEQ multiplex PCR; TCRdb keeps only in-frame clonotypes and omits some of them. Singletons are absent from the sample, which has roughly 120,000 clones. The sample belongs to a study of CD8+ T cells in alopecia areata. On the study more broadly: Grafting placed skin from approximately 6-12-month-old C3H/HeJ donors with spontaneous alopecia onto roughly 6-11-week-old female C3H/HeJ mice. Findings of the study overall: Normal scalp had lower clonality than lesional scalp, with alopecia totalis/universalis lesions showing this most strongly.

The V gene is TRBV13-3, the J gene TRBJ2-2; 7 bases are a match to TRBD2. This clonotype originated in a C3H/HeJ mouse with alopecia areata. The strain's MHC: H2-k. Sequenced sample: lesional skin. The sequenced CDR3 bases are TGTGCCAGCAGTGATGCAGTGGGGGGAAGGCCCGGG. This encodes CASSDAVGGRPG. In full, the CDR3 reads CASSDAVGGRPGQLYF.